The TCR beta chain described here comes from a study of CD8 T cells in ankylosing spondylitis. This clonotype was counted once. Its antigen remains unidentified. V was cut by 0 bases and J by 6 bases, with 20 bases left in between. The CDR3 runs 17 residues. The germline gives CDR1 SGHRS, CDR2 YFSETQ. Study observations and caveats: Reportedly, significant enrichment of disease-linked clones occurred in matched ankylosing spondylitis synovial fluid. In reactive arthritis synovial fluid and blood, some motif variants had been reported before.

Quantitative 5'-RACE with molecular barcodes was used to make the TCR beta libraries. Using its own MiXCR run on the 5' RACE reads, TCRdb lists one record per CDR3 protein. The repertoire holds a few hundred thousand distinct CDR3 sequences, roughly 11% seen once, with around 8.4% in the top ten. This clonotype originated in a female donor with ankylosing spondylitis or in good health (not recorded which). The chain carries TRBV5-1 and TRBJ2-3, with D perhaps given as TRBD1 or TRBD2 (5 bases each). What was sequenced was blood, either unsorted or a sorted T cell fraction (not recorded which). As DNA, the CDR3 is TGCGCCAGCAGCTTGGGAGGGCTCGTAATAAGACAGGATACGCAGTATTTT. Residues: CASSLGGLVIRQDTQYF.